This paragraph reports one TCR beta chain. Its cognate antigen is unknown. Antigen-specific CD4+ T cells expanded by the ViraFEST assay with viral peptide pools were then sequenced. A roughly ten-day culture period preceded the isolation of CD4+ T cells. Two-dose vaccination with either BNT162b2 or mRNA-1273 was given to the participants. Cultures got half-medium changes with IL-2 on days 3 and 7. Germline-derived CDR1 and CDR2 are SGHTA and FQGNSA. The CDR3 length is 17 residues. Trimming took 1 base from V and 7 from J, leaving 20 bases between them. The data are from a study of vaccination effects on CD4 cells after COVID-19. Clones were sequenced by immunoSEQ multiplex PCR, and TCRdb holds only the in-frame ones, with some missing. The sample holds around 30,000 clones, around 70% seen once.

The chain links TRBV7-2 to TRBJ1-5, with D possibly being TRBD1 (6 bases). The TCR sequence derives from a human donor who received a COVID-19 vaccine. The sequences come from CD4+ T cells from PBMCs cultured with HCoV-229E spike peptides, collected after COVID-19 vaccination. CDR3 nucleotides: TGTGCCAGCAGCTTAGTTTTTCGTGCGGGGGGCGGACAGCCCCAGCATTTT. It specifies CASSLVFRAGGGQPQHF.